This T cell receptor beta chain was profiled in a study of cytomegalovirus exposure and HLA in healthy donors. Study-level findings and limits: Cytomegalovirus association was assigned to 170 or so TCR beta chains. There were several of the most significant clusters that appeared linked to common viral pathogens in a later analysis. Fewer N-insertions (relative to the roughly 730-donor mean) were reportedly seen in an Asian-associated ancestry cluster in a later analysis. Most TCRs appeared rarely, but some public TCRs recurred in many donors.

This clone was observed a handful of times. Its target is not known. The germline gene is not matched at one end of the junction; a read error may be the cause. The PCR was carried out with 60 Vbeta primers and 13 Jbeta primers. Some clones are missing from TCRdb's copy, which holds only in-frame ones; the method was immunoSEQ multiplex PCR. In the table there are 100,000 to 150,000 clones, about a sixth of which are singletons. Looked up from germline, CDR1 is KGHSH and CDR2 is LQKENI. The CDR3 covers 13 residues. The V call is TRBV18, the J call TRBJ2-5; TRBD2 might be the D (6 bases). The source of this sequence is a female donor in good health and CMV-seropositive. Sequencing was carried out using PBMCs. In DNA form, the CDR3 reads TGTGCCAGCTCGGGAGGATACAAAGAGGCCCAGTACTTC. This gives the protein CASSGGYKEAQYF.